The 18 T cell receptor beta chains below were found in one sample sequenced in a study of OX40 agonist ivuxolimab in advanced cancers. Sequencing was performed with immunoSEQ multiplex PCR; in TCRdb, only in-frame clones are kept and a portion is missing. The repertoire has some 41,000 clones, around 88% of them found once; the top ten carry under 0.7%. The sample here was CD4+ or CD8+ T cells sorted from blood, taken in a trial of the OX40 agonist ivuxolimab. The receptors shown here come from an adult with an advanced solid tumor such as melanoma, head and neck, liver or kidney cancer.

The CDR3 reads CASSRTGTTYEQYF. In DNA form, the CDR3 reads TGCGCCAGCAGCCGTACCGGGACTACCTACGAGCAGTACTTC. The chain combines TRBV4-3 with TRBJ2-7, with 7 bases aligning to TRBD2. V lost 4 bases to trimming and J lost 2 bases; unmatched junction nucleotides: 5. Per the germline V gene, CDR1 is LGHNA and CDR2 is YSLEER. The CDR3 loop spans 14 amino acids.

The rearrangement joins TRBV29-1 to TRBJ2-7; D is perhaps TRBD2 (5 bases). Germline CDR1 is SQVTM and CDR2 is ANQGSEA. CDR3 length: 11 amino acids. V lost 4 bases and J 2 bases, leaving 6 bases between the germline ends. For the CDR3, the DNA is TGCAGCGTTGCGAGGGCCTACGAGCAGTACTTC. Amino acid sequence: CSVARAYEQYF.

V usage is TRBV28 and J usage is TRBJ1-5; TRBD1 matches 8 bases. The CDR3 has 17 residues. J was trimmed by 1 base and V by 4 bases; bases with no gene match: 9. The V gene's germline CDR1 is MDHEN and CDR2 SYDVKM. The CDR3 nucleotides read TGTGCCAGCAGTTCGCGAACAGGGGGAGAGAGCAATCAGCCCCAGCATTTT. Its protein product is CASSSRTGGESNQPQHF.

This chain connects TRBV6-6 to TRBJ2-5, with TRBD1 matching 9 bases. CDR1 MNHNY and CDR2 SVGAGI come from the germline V gene (reference sequence). The J segment lost 2 bases and the V segment lost 4 bases, leaving 5 bases of the junction unmatched. This CDR3 contains 15 residues. CDR3 in amino acids: CASSWGQGKQETQYF. CDR3 in DNA: TGTGCCAGCAGTTGGGGACAGGGTAAACAAGAGACCCAGTACTTC.

The chain joins TRBV19 to TRBJ1-1; D remains unclear. There are 12 residues in the CDR3. The germline CDR1 and CDR2 sequences are LNHDA and SQIVND (reference sequence). V dropped 5 bases and J dropped 2 bases, with 6 bases sitting between them. The DNA of the CDR3 is TGTGCCAGTAGTCCTTTCAACACTGAAGCTTTCTTT. It encodes CASSPFNTEAFF.

The chain uses TRBV12-5 and TRBJ2-5; 7 bases are shared with TRBD2. Germline V lookup: CDR1 LGHNT, CDR2 FRNRAP. The V segment lost 4 bases and the J segment 1 base; nucleotides outside the gene matches: 9. CDR3 size: 16 residues. CDR3: CASGSGATGGQETQYF. DNA of the CDR3: TGTGCTAGTGGTTCGGGAGCCACGGGGGGCCAAGAGACCCAGTACTTC.

V usage is TRBV6-1 and J usage is TRBJ2-2; 7 nucleotides match TRBD1. V lost 1 base and J lost 7; bases outside the gene matches: 3. Per the germline V gene, CDR1 is MNHNS and CDR2 is SASEGT. The CDR3 covers 14 residues. CDR3 coding DNA: TGTGCCAGCAGTGAAGGACAGGGTTACGGGGAGCTGTTTTTT. Amino acid sequence: CASSEGQGYGELFF.

The V and J genes are TRBV18 and TRBJ1-2; D is unresolved. CDR3 length equals 13 residues. Germline lookup yields CDR1 KGHSH and CDR2 LQKENI. The V and J ends lost 6 bases and 0 bases respectively, with 8 bases between them. CDR3 in DNA: TGTGCCAGCTCGCCGGATGCTAACTATGGCTACACCTTC. Translated: CASSPDANYGYTF.

The chain couples TRBV6-1 to TRBJ2-7, with no clear D. Germline V CDR1 and CDR2: MNHNS, SASEGT. The CDR3 sequence is 12 residues long. Trimming stripped 7 bases from V and 2 bases from J, with 9 bases between. CDR3 residues: CASTESTYEQYF. As DNA, the CDR3 is TGTGCCAGCACGGAGTCGACCTACGAGCAGTACTTC.

This clone was seen a single time. The chain is built from TRBV18 and TRBJ1-1; 7 bases are shared with TRBD1. Trimming at V came to 3 bases and at J to 3 bases, leaving 4 bases not matched to a gene. The CDR3 extends over 14 amino acids. Germline CDR1 reads KGHSH; CDR2 reads LQKENI. CDR3 nucleotide sequence: TGTGCCAGCTCACCTACCCAGGGGGACACTGAAGCTTTCTTT. Encoded protein: CASSPTQGDTEAFF.

This chain joins TRBV7-9 and TRBJ2-7, with D maybe TRBD1 (5 bases). The CDR3 consists of 15 residues. Germline CDR1 is SEHNR and CDR2 is FQNEAQ (reference sequence). V gave up 1 base and J gave up 1 base, with 11 bases separating them. DNA for the CDR3: TGTGCCAGCAGCTTAGTAAAGGACAAGTCCTACGAGCAGTACTTC. This codes for CASSLVKDKSYEQYF.

The rearrangement links TRBV7-8 to TRBJ1-1; perhaps TRBD1 as D (6 bases). V lost 2 bases and J 1 base, leaving 11 bases between the germline ends. Germline V gene lookup returns CDR1 SGHVS and CDR2 FQNEAQ. The CDR3 is 15 residues long. DNA for the CDR3: TGTGCCAGCAGCTTACGACAGGATGGGAACACTGAAGCTTTCTTT. Translating gives CASSLRQDGNTEAFF. Using reference TRBV7-8 and TRBJ1-1 for the parts outside the CDR3, the full variable domain is GAGVSQSPRYKVAKRGQDVALRCDPISGHVSLFWYQQALGQGPEFLTYFQNEAQLDKSGLPSDRFFAERPEGSVSTLKIQRTQQEDSAVYLCASSLRQDGNTEAFFGQGTRLTVV.

V usage is TRBV6-5 and J usage is TRBJ2-3; D is perhaps TRBD1 or TRBD2 (7 bases each). The germline V gene has CDR1 MNHEY and CDR2 SVGAGI. V was pared by 0 bases and J by 4 bases, with 14 bases between. CDR3 length: 16 residues. The CDR3 DNA reads as TGTGCCAGCAGTTACTCCTGGGGAGGGGGCCCAGATACGCAGTATTTT. It yields the protein CASSYSWGGGPDTQYF.

V is TRBV2 and J is TRBJ2-2; perhaps TRBD1 as D (5 bases). The CDR3 contains 14 residues. Germline values: CDR1 SNHLY, CDR2 FYNNEI. V shed 8 bases and J shed 2 bases, with 12 bases lying between them. In DNA form, the CDR3 reads TGTGCCAGCTCCCAGGACACCAACACCGGGGAGCTGTTTTTT. Encoded protein: CASSQDTNTGELFF.

The chain couples TRBV18 to TRBJ2-3; TRBD1 aligns across 8 bases. The length of the CDR3 is 16 residues. The J segment lost 2 bases and the V segment lost 5 bases, leaving 9 bases of the junction unmatched. Germline CDR1 KGHSH, CDR2 LQKENI. CDR3 sequence: CASSSGQGRPTDTQYF. CDR3 DNA: TGTGCCAGCTCATCTGGACAGGGCCGACCCACAGATACGCAGTATTTT.

The chain combines TRBV18 with TRBJ2-7; tentatively, D is TRBD2 (6 bases). The CDR3 totals 13 residues. V lost 1 base to trimming and J lost 6 bases, with 10 bases between them. The germline CDR1 and CDR2 sequences are KGHSH and LQKENI. CDR3 sequence: CASSPQTSSEQYF. The CDR3 DNA sequence: TGTGCCAGCTCACCACAGACTAGTAGCGAGCAGTACTTC.

The CDR3 loop is CASRGARSGANVLTF. In DNA form, the CDR3 reads TGTGCCAGCCGGGGGGCCCGCTCTGGGGCCAACGTCCTGACTTTC. This rearrangement joins TRBV6-5 to TRBJ2-6; tentative D call: TRBD2 (7 bases). The CDR3 is 15 amino acids. V was cut by 8 bases and J by 0 bases, with 11 bases left in between. The germline V gene has CDR1 MNHEY and CDR2 SVGAGI.

This clone was picked up a small number of times. This chain links TRBV25-1 with TRBJ1-1; D call uncertain. Trimming removed 2 bases at V and 11 bases at J, with 12 bases between. Germline V gene lookup returns CDR1 MGHDK and CDR2 SYGVNS. The CDR3 has 12 residues. DNA of the CDR3: TGTGCCAGCAGTGAAGGGTCGGGGAATGCTTTCTTT. It specifies CASSEGSGNAFF.